Here is one T cell receptor (beta chain) with its context. What it binds is not known. This sample was taken from a study of cytomegalovirus exposure and HLA in healthy donors. On the study more broadly: Around 78 million unique TCR sequences came from HLA-typed donors in an early release.

The CDR3 covers 15 residues. Trimming removed 4 bases from V and 9 bases from J; junction bases left unmatched: 6. Germline CDR1 MNHEY, CDR2 SVGAGI. Both 60 Vbeta primers and 13 Jbeta primers went into the PCR. Generated by immunoSEQ multiplex PCR, the TCRdb table keeps only in-frame clones and is missing some. Here the sample spans about 180,000 clones, around 78% being singletons. Study-level results: It was confirmed in vitro that a few of the CMV-associated chains were specific for CMV antigens.

The chain combines TRBV6-5 with TRBJ2-1; 13 nucleotides match TRBD2. Input material: PBMCs. The receptor was derived from a young man in good health and CMV-seronegative. CDR3 nucleotides: TGTGCCAGCAGTTTGTGGACTAGCGGGAGCGGTGAGCAGTTCTTC. It codes for CASSLWTSGSGEQFF.